The T cell receptor beta chain described here comes from a study of circulating and synovial CD4+ cells in juvenile arthritis (dated 2014 in TCRdb). About the study as a whole: Within each patient, the study compared the TCRbeta CDR3 repertoires of three groups: circulating HLA-DR+ CD4 T cells, bulk blood CD4 T cells, and synovial CD4 T cells. The goal of repertoire sequencing was to confirm that a circulating synovial-like CD4 T cell subset was enriched in synovial clonotypes.

The sequenced samples came from patients who had active juvenile idiopathic arthritis. Cells were sorted right after thawing, and dead cells were excluded with Live/Dead Fixable Near-IR Stain. Study-level results and caveats: Because T cell genome counts in CPL samples and bulk blood CD4 samples differed by at least an order of magnitude, sample-size effects were addressed. Compared with bulk blood CD4 repertoires, both the synovial and the circulating pathogenic-like lymphocyte repertoires were less diverse, and some CPL samples were as oligoclonal as synovium. Because overlap with synovium was found to increase with sequencing depth, the full repertoire overlap was likely underestimated by the measured shared-clonotype fractions. Circulating pathogenic-like lymphocytes clustered together with synovial T cells and shared a substantially larger fraction of CDR3 sequences with synovium than bulk blood did. Traditional Vbeta family usage analysis did not detect the difference between circulating pathogenic-like lymphocytes and bulk blood T cells.

The CDR3 spans 14 residues, from the cysteine through the phenylalanine. Only the CDR3 DNA stays, 42 bases, in frame from base 1. CDR1 is given as MNHEY and CDR2 as SVGAGI, both from the germline V gene. The V end gives up 6 bases and the J end 4 bases, leaving 6 bases in the junction not matched to a gene. The library was produced with the immunoSEQ multiplex PCR assay. An external provider carried out the TCRbeta CDR3 sequencing as a commercial service. From the authors' description of their analysis: The analyses used productive nucleotide sequences together with amino acid sequences obtained by in silico translation. Diversity was measured with Renyi entropy across alpha values, using the median of 200 repeated subsamples to equalise sample size. Pairwise repertoire distance was calculated as one minus the Chao-modified Jaccard index, correcting for under-sampling, and used for clustering. Frequency-weighted overlap with synovial clonotypes was calculated over 200 sample sizes with 200 draws without replacement at each size, and the overlap was reported at the size of the smaller sample. The table was pulled from immuneACCESS by TCRdb, which kept in-frame rearrangements only. Such tables lose some clones; where checked, under half of the loss comes from unresolved V genes, and the rest has no known cause. The V and J calls and clone size are taken from that table; D and trimming were inferred from the DNA. The sample profile shows some 15,000 clones; approximately 88% of them were found once. The ten largest clones take up less than 4.5% of the sample.

Worth noting for this clone: Its antigen has not been determined. No base qualities exist here, and no much larger clone lies one base off it.

Sequencing was carried out using CD4+ T cells from synovial fluid. The sequence links TRBV6-5 to TRBJ1-1, with 9 bases matching TRBD1. The sequence was obtained from a human patient with juvenile idiopathic arthritis. Some clones in this sample may be carry-over from other donors' samples. The sequenced DNA: TGTGCCAGCAGGACTAAGACAGGGGGCACTGAAGCTTTCTTT. This translates into CASRTKTGGTEAFF.